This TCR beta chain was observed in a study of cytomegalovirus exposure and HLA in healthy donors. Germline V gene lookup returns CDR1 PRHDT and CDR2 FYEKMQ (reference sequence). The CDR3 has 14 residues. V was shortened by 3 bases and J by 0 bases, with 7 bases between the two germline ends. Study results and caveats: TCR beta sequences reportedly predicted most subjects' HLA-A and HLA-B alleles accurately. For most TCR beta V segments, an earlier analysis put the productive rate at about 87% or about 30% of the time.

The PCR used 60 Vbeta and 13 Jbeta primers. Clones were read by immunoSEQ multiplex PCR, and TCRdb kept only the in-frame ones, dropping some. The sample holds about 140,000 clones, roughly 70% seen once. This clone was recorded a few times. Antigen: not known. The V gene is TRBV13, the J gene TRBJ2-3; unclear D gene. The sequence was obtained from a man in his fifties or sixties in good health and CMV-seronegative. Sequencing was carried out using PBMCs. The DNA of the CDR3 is TGTGCCAGCAGCTTGAGGTCCAGCACAGATACGCAGTATTTT. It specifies CASSLRSSTDTQYF.